The clone carrying this TCR beta chain has a handful of counts. Antigen: not known. These data originate in a study of Ad26.COV2.S vaccination and SARS-CoV-2 variants. Treatment of the sample: roughly 20 received Ad26.COV2.S at low or high dose, single or two shots; about 5 received placebo; per-sample allocation not given. Each sample was drawn 63 days after the first injection (of vaccine or placebo). Ad26 vector vaccine expressed Wuhan-strain SARS-CoV-2 spike. The method was immunoSEQ multiplex PCR; TCRdb's version includes in-frame clones alone and lacks a portion of them. Counted here are more than 350,000 clones, approximately 90% occurring once; the ten biggest clones make up 12%. Study-level findings and limits: For non-spike TCRs, breadth in vaccine recipients resembled that in placebo recipients.

Germline CDR1 and CDR2: SGHTA and FQGTGA. The CDR3 covers 14 residues. The V end lost 1 base, the J end lost 7 bases, and 13 bases lay between the germline ends. This TCR derives from a person aged 18-65 years who received the Ad26.COV2.S COVID-19 vaccine or a placebo. The chain employs TRBV7-3 and TRBJ1-1; D is possibly TRBD1 (5 bases). Sequences were derived from peripheral blood, sampled in a trial of Ad26.COV2.S vaccine versus placebo. The CDR3 sequence: CASSLNRDADEAFF. CDR3 nucleotides: TGTGCCAGCAGCTTAAACCGGGACGCGGATGAAGCTTTCTTT. Filled out from reference TRBV7-3 and TRBJ1-1, the complete variable domain reads GAGVSQTPSNKVTEKGKYVELRCDPISGHTALYWYRQSLGQGPEFLIYFQGTGAADDSGLPNDRFFAVRPEGSVSTLKIQRTERGDSAVYLCASSLNRDADEAFFGQGTRLTVV.